This T cell receptor beta chain stems from a study of T-cell memory formation after mild COVID-19. TCRdb reprocessed the 5' RACE reads via MiXCR and lists one record per CDR3 protein. The table includes over 250,000 distinct CDR3 sequences, approximately 15% detected once. This clonotype was counted only a few times. This clonotype was sampled from a man aged 18 to 29 who had mild COVID-19 (a few samples of this study predate the infection). Cell type and time point are not known. The source material was PBMCs or a T cell subset sorted from them (not recorded which).

The CDR3 sequence is CAIARRPGEADEQFF. The CDR3 DNA sequence: TGTGCCATCGCACGCCGGCCAGGGGAGGCCGATGAGCAGTTCTTC. The rearrangement uses TRBV10-3 and TRBJ2-1; perhaps D is TRBD1 or TRBD2 (6 bases each). This CDR3 spans 15 amino acids. Germline V gene sequence: CDR1 ENHRY, CDR2 SYGVKD. V lost 8 bases and J 8 bases, leaving 22 bases between the germline ends.